The clone carrying this TCR beta chain has more than one count but fewer than ten. CDR3 size: 14 residues. Looked up from germline, CDR1 is SGDLS and CDR2 is YYNGEE. V gave up 0 bases and J gave up 4 bases, with 10 bases separating them. This entry is derived from a study of identical twins. MiXCR, applied by TCRdb to the 5' RACE reads, yields one record per CDR3 protein. Of hundreds of thousands of distinct CDR3 sequences listed, roughly 26% are singletons. The sample was also reused in another study, on T cells expressing NK-cell markers.

Sequencing used CD4+ T cells sorted from blood. This clonotype originated in a woman between 18 and 30 years old in good health. This chain connects TRBV9 to TRBJ1-2; D uncertain. CDR3 sequence (DNA): TGTGCCAGCAGCGTAGGAGGGAGCGGCTATGGCTACACCTTC. This encodes CASSVGGSGYGYTF.